The 26 T cell receptor beta chains presented below share a single source sample, sequenced in a study of OX40 agonist ivuxolimab in advanced cancers. This table comes from immunoSEQ multiplex PCR, and its TCRdb copy is limited to in-frame clones, with some not included. The data contain 65,000 to 100,000 clones, 88% of them seen just once; the ten biggest clones take up 0.75% to 0.9%. Sequenced material: CD4+ or CD8+ T cells sorted from blood, taken in a trial of the OX40 agonist ivuxolimab. The receptors originated from an adult with an advanced solid tumor such as melanoma, head and neck, liver or kidney cancer.

This chain joins TRBV5-6 and TRBJ2-5, with 9 bases fitting TRBD1. Unmatched junction bases numbered 5, after V lost 4 bases and J lost 7 bases. Germline CDR1 SGHDT, CDR2 YYEEEE. CDR3 length equals 13 residues. In nucleotides, the CDR3 is TGTGCCAGCAGCCCTCGGACAGGGGTGACCCAGTACTTC. Its protein product is CASSPRTGVTQYF.

V gene TRBV27 combines with J gene TRBJ1-1, with TRBD1 as a possible D gene (5 bases). Germline lookup yields CDR1 MNHEY and CDR2 SMNVEV (reference sequence). The length of the CDR3 is 13 residues. The V end was cut by 5 bases, the J end by 8 bases, with 15 bases between. As DNA, the CDR3 is TGTGCCAGCAGTATTATGGGCAGGGCCGAAGCTTTCTTT. Its protein product is CASSIMGRAEAFF.

This chain links TRBV27 with TRBJ2-7; D tentatively reads TRBD1 or TRBD2 (5 bases each). V dropped 6 bases and J dropped 1 base, with 16 bases sitting between them. Germline CDR1 reads MNHEY; CDR2 reads SMNVEV (reference sequence). The CDR3 covers 15 residues. The CDR3 nucleotides are TGTGCCAGCAGGGCAAGGGGCGGGTTTTCCTACGAGCAGTACTTC. Residues: CASRARGGFSYEQYF.

This clone occurred once. The DNA for the CDR3 is TGTGCCAGCAGAACCAGCGGGGCTACCTACAATGAGCAGTTCTTC. Translation: CASRTSGATYNEQFF. The chain is built from TRBV2 and TRBJ2-1, with TRBD2 matching 7 bases. Looked up from germline, CDR1 is SNHLY and CDR2 is FYNNEI. J was trimmed by 2 bases and V by 6 bases; bases with no gene match: 7. The CDR3 has 15 amino acids.

This chain joins TRBV5-4 and TRBJ2-7; 9 bases are a match to TRBD1. Germline V gene lookup returns CDR1 SGHNT and CDR2 YYREEE (reference sequence). Germline trimming cut 4 bases from V and 7 bases from J; bases unmatched to any gene: 3. CDR3 size: 12 residues. CDR3 residues: CASSLGQGEQYF. In DNA, the CDR3 is TGTGCCAGCAGCCTGGGACAGGGTGAGCAGTACTTC.

This clone has just a few counts. The rearrangement uses TRBV7-9 and TRBJ2-6; D is undetermined. Germline assignment: CDR1 SEHNR and CDR2 FQNEAQ (reference sequence). Trimming took 1 base from V and 0 from J, leaving 10 bases between them. The CDR3 loop spans 17 amino acids. CDR3 nucleotide sequence: TGTGCCAGCAGCTTAGACAGCCGTCGCTCTGGGGCCAACGTCCTGACTTTC. Amino acid sequence: CASSLDSRRSGANVLTF.

The V and J genes are TRBV28 and TRBJ2-7, with 7 bases that match TRBD2. CDR1 is MDHEN, CDR2 SYDVKM, per germline. The CDR3 extends over 12 amino acids. Losses at the gene ends were 11 bases for V and 4 bases for J; bases not matched to a gene: 8. CDR3 sequence reads: CASKRGGYEQYF. CDR3 nucleotide sequence: TGTGCCTCCAAGCGGGGTGGGTACGAGCAGTACTTC.

The genes are TRBV2 and TRBJ1-2; no reliable D call. Germline CDR1 SNHLY, CDR2 FYNNEI. Trimming shortened V by 0 bases and J by 7 bases, and 9 bases separated the two germline ends. CDR3 length equals 13 residues. The CDR3 region is CASSEAMFSGYTF. CDR3 nucleotide sequence: TGTGCCAGCAGTGAAGCCATGTTCTCTGGCTACACCTTC.

The genes are TRBV18 and TRBJ2-1, with unresolved D. The ends were cut back, 2 bases at V and 8 bases at J, with 10 bases in the middle. In germline, CDR1 is KGHSH, CDR2 LQKENI. The CDR3 is made up of 13 amino acids. The CDR3 loop reads CASSPNPVDEQFF. Written as DNA, the CDR3 is TGTGCCAGCTCACCAAACCCGGTGGATGAGCAGTTCTTC.

This clone came up once. The J gene is TRBJ2-3, the V gene TRBV7-3, with D possibly matching TRBD2 (6 bases). CDR1 SGHTA and CDR2 FQGTGA come from the germline V gene. The CDR3 runs 14 residues. With 5 bases removed from V and 2 bases from J, the gap between germline ends came to 11 bases. In nucleotides, the CDR3 is TGTGCCAGCAGCCCTCTAGCGAACACAGATACGCAGTATTTT. This gives the protein CASSPLANTDTQYF.

The chain employs TRBV21-1 and TRBJ2-5. The DNA matches TRBJ2-7 better at its end, which makes the J call doubtful. TRBV21-1 is a listed pseudogene. This CDR3 is 14 amino acids long. CDR3 in amino acids: CASSPGRAFYEQYF. In DNA, the CDR3 is TGTGCCAGCAGCCCCGGTCGGGCGTTCTACGAGCAGTACTTC.

This clone was counted once. V and J are TRBV9 and TRBJ1-2; D is unresolved. There are 14 residues in the CDR3. V was cut by 3 bases and J by 8 bases, with 17 bases left in between. The V gene's germline CDR1 is SGDLS and CDR2 YYNGEE. In nucleotides, the CDR3 is TGTGCCAGCAGCGCGCTTAGGGCCCCGGGCGGCTACACCTTC. This gives the protein CASSALRAPGGYTF.

V and J are TRBV2 and TRBJ2-5; no reliable D call. The CDR3 covers 12 residues. V gave up 8 bases and J gave up 5 bases, with 12 bases separating them. Germline V CDR1 and CDR2: SNHLY, FYNNEI. The CDR3 sequence: CASGNDMETQYF. CDR3 bases: TGTGCCAGCGGGAATGACATGGAGACCCAGTACTTC.

This chain connects TRBV14 to TRBJ2-3; maybe TRBD2 (6 bases). Trimming took 4 bases from V and 4 from J, leaving 15 bases between them. This CDR3 region has 15 residues. Germline V gives CDR1 SGHDN, CDR2 FVKESK. CDR3 residues: CASSPDYFRADTQYF. In DNA, the CDR3 is TGTGCCAGCAGCCCGGACTACTTTAGGGCAGATACGCAGTATTTT.

V and J are TRBV27 and TRBJ2-4; possible D gene TRBD1, 5 bases. Between the trimmed V and J ends, which lost 3 bases and 2 bases, there was a span of 11 bases. The CDR3 extends over 15 amino acids. Per the germline V gene, CDR1 is MNHEY and CDR2 is SMNVEV (reference sequence). This CDR3 reads CASSLRQGTKNIQYF. CDR3 nucleotide sequence: TGTGCCAGCAGTTTGCGGCAGGGAACCAAAAACATTCAGTACTTC.

This clone was counted a few times. CDR3 region: CASSPRAMGTHTDTQYF. In DNA, the CDR3 is TGTGCCAGCTCACCCAGGGCTATGGGGACACACACAGATACGCAGTATTTT. The V gene is TRBV18, the J gene TRBJ2-3, with D maybe TRBD1 (6 bases). The V and J ends lost 3 bases and 2 bases respectively, with 18 bases between them. The length of the CDR3 is 17 residues. Germline V lookup: CDR1 KGHSH, CDR2 LQKENI.

The V gene is TRBV9, the J gene TRBJ2-1; TRBD2 is a possible D gene (6 bases). V was shortened by 0 bases and J by 10 bases, with 14 bases between the two germline ends. The germline V gene encodes CDR1 SGDLS and CDR2 YYNGEE. The CDR3 covers 14 residues. The CDR3 here is CASSVGAPRGEQFF. In DNA form, the CDR3 reads TGTGCCAGCAGCGTAGGCGCTCCTCGGGGGGAGCAGTTCTTC.

V usage is TRBV10-3 and J usage is TRBJ2-7; 12 nucleotides match TRBD2. CDR1 and CDR2 (germline): ENHRY, SYGVKD. The trim removed 0 bases at V and 4 bases at J, leaving 7 bases unmatched. The CDR3 sequence is 17 residues long. CDR3 amino acids: CAISESFGLAGRYEQYF. The CDR3, as DNA: TGTGCCATCAGTGAGTCCTTCGGACTAGCGGGAAGATACGAGCAGTACTTC.

The chain joins TRBV18 to TRBJ2-5, with TRBD1 matching over 8 bases. There are 14 residues in the CDR3. Germline V gene lookup returns CDR1 KGHSH and CDR2 LQKENI. Trimming cost V 3 bases and J 11 bases; bases outside gene matches: 11. CDR3 protein: CASSPGRGHREQYF. The CDR3 DNA is TGTGCCAGCTCACCGGGCAGGGGGCACAGGGAGCAGTACTTC.

The chain is built from TRBV5-1 and TRBJ1-4; D remains ambiguous. The V and J ends lost 0 bases and 8 bases respectively, with 8 bases between them. This CDR3 is 13 amino acids long. Germline lookup yields CDR1 SGHRS and CDR2 YFSETQ. The CDR3 coding sequence is TGCGCCAGCAGCTTGGGGCAGAGGGAAAAACTGTTTTTT. This translates into CASSLGQREKLFF.

Written as DNA, the CDR3 is TGTGCCAGCACCCAGGGACTCGTTAGCACAGATACGCAGTATTTT. This translates into CASTQGLVSTDTQYF. The V and J genes are TRBV5-8 and TRBJ2-3, with D perhaps TRBD2 (6 bases). Germline CDR1 is SGHTS and CDR2 is YDEGEE. The CDR3 is 15 residues long. With 6 bases removed from V and 0 bases from J, the gap between germline ends came to 14 bases.

The chain couples TRBV18 to TRBJ1-2; tentative D call: TRBD1 (5 bases). V shed 0 bases and J shed 4 bases, with 9 bases lying between them. CDR1 KGHSH and CDR2 LQKENI come from the germline V gene. CDR3 length: 14 residues. The CDR3 spells CASSPPWDSYGYTF. The CDR3 nucleotides are TGTGCCAGCTCACCACCGTGGGACTCCTATGGCTACACCTTC.

DNA of the CDR3: TGTGCCAGCATCCCACTTTGGGGGGAGGGAGAGACCCAGTACTTC. Translated, it gives CASIPLWGEGETQYF. The chain has TRBV25-1 and TRBJ2-5, with 7 nucleotides matching TRBD2. J was trimmed by 4 bases and V by 7 bases; bases with no gene match: 12. The germline V gene encodes CDR1 MGHDK and CDR2 SYGVNS. The CDR3 is 15 amino acids.

This clone was counted a few times. The J gene is TRBJ1-5, the V gene TRBV18; TRBD1 is a possible D gene (6 bases). Germline loops: CDR1 KGHSH, CDR2 LQKENI. Trimming pared 2 bases from V and 4 bases from J, leaving 12 bases between. This CDR3 comprises 15 residues. The DNA of the CDR3 is TGTGCCAGCTCACCATCCCACAGGGATAATCAGCCCCAGCATTTT. Protein product: CASSPSHRDNQPQHF.

This chain links TRBV5-1 with TRBJ2-5, with 9 nucleotides matching TRBD2. The CDR3 loop spans 14 amino acids. Germline assignment: CDR1 SGHRS and CDR2 YFSETQ. With 2 bases clipped from V and 4 bases from J, the junction kept 3 bases outside the gene matches. The CDR3 reads CASSFSGSRETQYF. Written as DNA, the CDR3 is TGCGCCAGCAGCTTTAGCGGGAGTCGAGAGACCCAGTACTTC.

This chain links TRBV19 with TRBJ2-3, with no clear D. Trimming left V 2 bases short and J 0 bases short, with 9 bases between. Germline loops: CDR1 LNHDA, CDR2 SQIVND (reference sequence). The CDR3 is 15 amino acids. The CDR3 loop is CASSIFLSSTDTQYF. DNA of the CDR3: TGTGCCAGTAGTATATTCCTCTCTAGCACAGATACGCAGTATTTT.